This paragraph reports one T cell receptor beta chain. As yet, its antigen is unknown. In TCRdb, the reads were re-called with MiXCR into one record per CDR3 protein. The table has some 920,000 distinct CDR3 sequences, roughly 30% seen once; the top ten hold about 14%. The germline CDR1 and CDR2 sequences are LNHDA and SQIVND (reference sequence). J lost 5 bases, V lost 4 bases, and 6 bases had no gene match. The CDR3 extends over 15 amino acids. This sample was included in a study of T cell repertoires in cytomegalovirus infection. The genes are TRBV19 and TRBJ2-1; 9 nucleotides match TRBD2. The receptor was isolated from a human donor in good health (CMV status not recorded). Some clones in this sample may be carry-over from other donors' samples. The sample in question was cultured CD8+ T cells from PBMCs, obtained from culture after CMV antigen stimulation. DNA for the CDR3: TGTGCCAGTAGTAAACTAGCGGGTGGGGACAATGAGCAGTTCTTC. As protein: CASSKLAGGDNEQFF.